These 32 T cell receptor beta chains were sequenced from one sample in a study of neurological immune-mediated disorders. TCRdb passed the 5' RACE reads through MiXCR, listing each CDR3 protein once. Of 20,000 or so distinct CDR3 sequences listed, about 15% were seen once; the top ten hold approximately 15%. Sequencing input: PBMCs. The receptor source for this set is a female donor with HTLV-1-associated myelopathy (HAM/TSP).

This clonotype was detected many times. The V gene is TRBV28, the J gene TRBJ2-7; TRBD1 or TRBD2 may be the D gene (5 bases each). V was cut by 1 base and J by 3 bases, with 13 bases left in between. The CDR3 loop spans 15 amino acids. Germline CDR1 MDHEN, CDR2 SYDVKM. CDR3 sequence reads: CASSLSAGTVYEQYF. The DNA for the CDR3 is TGTGCCAGCAGTTTATCGGCAGGGACCGTCTACGAGCAGTACTTC. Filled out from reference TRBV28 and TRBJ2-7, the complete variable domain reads DVKVTQSSRYLVKRTGEKVFLECVQDMDHENMFWYRQDPGLGLRLIYFSYDVKMKEKGDIPEGYSVSREKKERFSLILESASTNQTSMYLCASSLSAGTVYEQYFGPGTRLTVT.

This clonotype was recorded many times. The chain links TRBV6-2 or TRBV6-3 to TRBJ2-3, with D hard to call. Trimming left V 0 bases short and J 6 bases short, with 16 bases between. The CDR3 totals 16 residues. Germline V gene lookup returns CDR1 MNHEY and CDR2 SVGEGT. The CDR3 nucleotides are TGTGCCAGCAGTTACTCGAACCGAAGGGTTCGGGATACGCAGTATTTT. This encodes CASSYSNRRVRDTQYF.

CDR3 nucleotide sequence: TGCAGTGCTAGAGATTCGCGAGCGGGATACTCCTACAATGAGCAGTTCTTC. Protein: CSARDSRAGYSYNEQFF. The chain links TRBV20-1 to TRBJ2-1; the match to TRBD2 covers 7 bases. J was trimmed by 0 bases and V by 0 bases; bases with no gene match: 8. The length of the CDR3 is 17 residues. The germline V gene has CDR1 DFQATT and CDR2 SNEGSKA (reference sequence).

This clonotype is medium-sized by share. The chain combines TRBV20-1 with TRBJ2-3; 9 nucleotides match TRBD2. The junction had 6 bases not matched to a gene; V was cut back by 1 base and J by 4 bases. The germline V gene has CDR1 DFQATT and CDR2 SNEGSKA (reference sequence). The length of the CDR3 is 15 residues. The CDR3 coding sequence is TGCAGTGCTAGAGCCACTAGCGGGCTTGCAGATACGCAGTATTTT. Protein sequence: CSARATSGLADTQYF.

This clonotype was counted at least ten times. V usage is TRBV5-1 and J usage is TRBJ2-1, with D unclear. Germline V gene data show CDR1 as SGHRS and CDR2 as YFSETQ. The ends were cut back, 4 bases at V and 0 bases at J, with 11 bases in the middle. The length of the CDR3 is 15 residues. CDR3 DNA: TGCGCCAGCAGCGATCTGGGTCTCTCCTACAATGAGCAGTTCTTC. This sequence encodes CASSDLGLSYNEQFF.

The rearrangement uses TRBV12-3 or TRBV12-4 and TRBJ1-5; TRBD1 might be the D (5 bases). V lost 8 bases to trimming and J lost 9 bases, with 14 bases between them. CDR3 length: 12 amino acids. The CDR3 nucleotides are TGTGCCAGCGGGACGCAGGCGGGGCCCCAGCATTTT. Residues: CASGTQAGPQHF.

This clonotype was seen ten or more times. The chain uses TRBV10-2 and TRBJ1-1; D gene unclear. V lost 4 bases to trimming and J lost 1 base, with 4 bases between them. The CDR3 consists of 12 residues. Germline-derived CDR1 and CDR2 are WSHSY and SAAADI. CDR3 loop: CASSVTNTEAFF. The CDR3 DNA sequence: TGCGCCAGCAGTGTTACGAACACTGAAGCTTTCTTT.

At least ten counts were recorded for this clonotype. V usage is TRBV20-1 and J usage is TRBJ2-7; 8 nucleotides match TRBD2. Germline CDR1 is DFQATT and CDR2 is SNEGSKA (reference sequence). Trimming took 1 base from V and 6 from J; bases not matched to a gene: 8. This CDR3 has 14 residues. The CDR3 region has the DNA TGCAGTGCTAGAGGCGGGACTAGTTTGGCCGAGCAGTACTTC. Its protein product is CSARGGTSLAEQYF.

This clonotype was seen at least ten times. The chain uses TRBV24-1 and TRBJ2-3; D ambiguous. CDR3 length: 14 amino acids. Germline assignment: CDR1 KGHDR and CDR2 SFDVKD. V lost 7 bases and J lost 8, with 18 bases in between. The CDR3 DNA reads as TGTGCCACCAGCCGTAATCACCAATCCACTACGCAGTATTTT. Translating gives CATSRNHQSTTQYF.

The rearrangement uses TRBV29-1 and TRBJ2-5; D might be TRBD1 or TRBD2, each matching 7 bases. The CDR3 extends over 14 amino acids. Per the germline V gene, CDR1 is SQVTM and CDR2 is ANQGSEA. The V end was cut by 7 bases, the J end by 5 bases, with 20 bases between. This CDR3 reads CSAKAGQSRETQYF. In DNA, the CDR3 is TGCAGCGCCAAAGCGGGACAGTCGAGGGAGACCCAGTACTTC.

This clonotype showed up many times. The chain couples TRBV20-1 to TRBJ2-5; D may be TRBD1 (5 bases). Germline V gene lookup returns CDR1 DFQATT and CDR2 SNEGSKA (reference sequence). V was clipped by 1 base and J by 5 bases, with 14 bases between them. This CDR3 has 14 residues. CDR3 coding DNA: TGCAGTGCTAGAGGGAAACAGGTTCGGGAGACCCAGTACTTC. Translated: CSARGKQVRETQYF.

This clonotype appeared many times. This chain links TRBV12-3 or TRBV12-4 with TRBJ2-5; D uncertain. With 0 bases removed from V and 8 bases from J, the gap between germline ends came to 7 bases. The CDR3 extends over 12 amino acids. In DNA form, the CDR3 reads TGTGCCAGCAGTTTAGCGCGGCTAACCCAGTACTTC. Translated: CASSLARLTQYF.

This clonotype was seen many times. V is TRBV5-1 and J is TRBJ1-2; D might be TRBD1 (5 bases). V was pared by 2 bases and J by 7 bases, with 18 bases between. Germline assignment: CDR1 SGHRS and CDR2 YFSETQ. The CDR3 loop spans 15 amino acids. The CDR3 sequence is CASSFTGRTLSGYTF. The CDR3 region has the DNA TGCGCCAGCAGCTTCACAGGCCGGACACTCTCTGGCTACACCTTC. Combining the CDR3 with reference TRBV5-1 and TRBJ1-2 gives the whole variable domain KAGVTQTPRYLIKTRGQQVTLSCSPISGHRSVSWYQQTPGQGLQFLFEYFSETQRNKGNFPGRFSGRQFSNSRSEMNVSTLELGDSALYLCASSFTGRTLSGYTFGSGTRLTVV.

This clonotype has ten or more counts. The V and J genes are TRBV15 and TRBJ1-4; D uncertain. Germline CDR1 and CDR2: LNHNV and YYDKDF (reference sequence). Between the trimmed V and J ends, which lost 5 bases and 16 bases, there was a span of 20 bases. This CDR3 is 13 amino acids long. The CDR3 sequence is CATSAAEEFVPFF. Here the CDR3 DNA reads TGTGCCACCAGCGCGGCGGAGGAGTTCGTACCGTTTTTT.

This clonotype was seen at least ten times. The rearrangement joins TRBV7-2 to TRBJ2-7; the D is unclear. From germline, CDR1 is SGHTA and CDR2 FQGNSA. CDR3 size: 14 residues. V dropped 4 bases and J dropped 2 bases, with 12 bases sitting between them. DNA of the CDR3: TGTGCCAGCAGCTACTCAGCCCTACCCTACGAGCAGTACTTC. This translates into CASSYSALPYEQYF.

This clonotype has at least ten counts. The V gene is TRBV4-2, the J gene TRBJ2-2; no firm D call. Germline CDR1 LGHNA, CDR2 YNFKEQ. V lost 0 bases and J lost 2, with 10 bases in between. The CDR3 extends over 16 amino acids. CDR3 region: CASSQDPDLNTGELFF. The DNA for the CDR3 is TGTGCCAGCAGCCAAGATCCCGACTTAAACACCGGGGAGCTGTTTTTT.

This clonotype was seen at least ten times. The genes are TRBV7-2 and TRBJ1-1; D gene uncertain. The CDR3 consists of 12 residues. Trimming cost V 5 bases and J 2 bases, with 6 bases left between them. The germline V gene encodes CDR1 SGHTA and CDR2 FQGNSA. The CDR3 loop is CASSMRNTEAFF. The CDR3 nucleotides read TGTGCCAGCAGCATGAGAAACACTGAAGCTTTCTTT.

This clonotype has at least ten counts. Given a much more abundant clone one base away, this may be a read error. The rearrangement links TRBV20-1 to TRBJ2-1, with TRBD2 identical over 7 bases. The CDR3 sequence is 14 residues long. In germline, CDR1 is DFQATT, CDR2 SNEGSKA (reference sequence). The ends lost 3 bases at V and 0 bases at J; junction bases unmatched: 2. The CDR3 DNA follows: TGCAGTGCTAGCGGGGGGTACTCCTACAATGAGCAGTTCTTC. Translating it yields CSASGGYSYNEQFF.

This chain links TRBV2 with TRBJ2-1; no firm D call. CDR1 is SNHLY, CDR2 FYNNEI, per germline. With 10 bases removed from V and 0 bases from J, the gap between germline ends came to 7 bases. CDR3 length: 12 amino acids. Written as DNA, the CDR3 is TGTGCCAACAGAGCCTCCTACAATGAGCAGTTCTTC. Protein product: CANRASYNEQFF.

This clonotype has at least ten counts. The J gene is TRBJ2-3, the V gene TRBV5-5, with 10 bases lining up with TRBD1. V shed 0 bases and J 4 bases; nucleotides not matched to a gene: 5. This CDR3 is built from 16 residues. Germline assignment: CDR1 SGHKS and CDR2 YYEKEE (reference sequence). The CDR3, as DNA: TGTGCCAGCAGCTTGGGGGACAGGGGAGGAGCAGATACGCAGTATTTT. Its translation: CASSLGDRGGADTQYF.

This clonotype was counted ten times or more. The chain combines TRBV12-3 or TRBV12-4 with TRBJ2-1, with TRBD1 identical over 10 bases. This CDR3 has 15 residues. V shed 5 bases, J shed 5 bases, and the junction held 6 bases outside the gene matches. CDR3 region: CASSPRDRGNNEQFF. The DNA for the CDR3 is TGTGCCAGCAGTCCAAGGGACAGGGGAAACAATGAGCAGTTCTTC.

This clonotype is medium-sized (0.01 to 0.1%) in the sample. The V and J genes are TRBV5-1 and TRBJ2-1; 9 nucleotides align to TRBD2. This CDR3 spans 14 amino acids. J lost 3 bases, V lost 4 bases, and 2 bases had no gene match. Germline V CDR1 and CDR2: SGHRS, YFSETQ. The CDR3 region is CASSSSGGYNEQFF. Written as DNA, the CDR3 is TGCGCCAGCAGCAGTAGCGGGGGCTACAATGAGCAGTTCTTC.

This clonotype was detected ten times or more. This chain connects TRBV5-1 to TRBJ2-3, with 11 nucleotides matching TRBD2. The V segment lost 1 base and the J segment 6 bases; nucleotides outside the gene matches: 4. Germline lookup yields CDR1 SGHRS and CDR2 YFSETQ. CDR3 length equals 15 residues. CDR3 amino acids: CASSLTSSGGDTQYF. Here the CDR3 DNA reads TGCGCCAGCAGCTTGACTTCTAGCGGGGGGGATACGCAGTATTTT. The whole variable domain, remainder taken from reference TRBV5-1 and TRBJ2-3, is KAGVTQTPRYLIKTRGQQVTLSCSPISGHRSVSWYQQTPGQGLQFLFEYFSETQRNKGNFPGRFSGRQFSNSRSEMNVSTLELGDSALYLCASSLTSSGGDTQYFGPGTRLTVL.

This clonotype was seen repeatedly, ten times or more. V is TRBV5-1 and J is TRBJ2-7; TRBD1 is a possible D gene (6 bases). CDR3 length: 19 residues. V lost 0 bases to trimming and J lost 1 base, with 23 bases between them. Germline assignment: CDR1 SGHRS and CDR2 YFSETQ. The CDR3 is CASSLEERQVKHLSYEQYF. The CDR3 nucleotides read TGCGCCAGCAGCTTGGAAGAAAGACAGGTGAAACACCTTTCCTACGAGCAGTACTTC.

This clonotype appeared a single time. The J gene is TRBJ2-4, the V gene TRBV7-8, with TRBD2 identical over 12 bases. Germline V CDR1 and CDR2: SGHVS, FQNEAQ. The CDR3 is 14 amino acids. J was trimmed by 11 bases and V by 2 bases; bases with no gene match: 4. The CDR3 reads CASSLILAGGFQYF. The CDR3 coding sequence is TGTGCCAGCAGCTTAATACTAGCGGGGGGTTTTCAGTACTTC.

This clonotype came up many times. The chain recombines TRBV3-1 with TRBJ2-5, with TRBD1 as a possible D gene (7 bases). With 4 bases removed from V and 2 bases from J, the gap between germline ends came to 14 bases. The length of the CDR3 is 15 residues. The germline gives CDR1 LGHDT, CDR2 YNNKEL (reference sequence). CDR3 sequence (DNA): TGTGCCAGCAGCCTACGGGGGACAGAACAAGAGACCCAGTACTTC. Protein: CASSLRGTEQETQYF.

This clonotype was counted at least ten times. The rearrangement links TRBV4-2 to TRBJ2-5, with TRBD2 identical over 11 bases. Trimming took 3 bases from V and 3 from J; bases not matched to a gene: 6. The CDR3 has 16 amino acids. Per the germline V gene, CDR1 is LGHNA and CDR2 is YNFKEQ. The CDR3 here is CASSHLTSGVKETQYF. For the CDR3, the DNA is TGTGCCAGCAGCCATCTGACTAGCGGGGTTAAAGAGACCCAGTACTTC.

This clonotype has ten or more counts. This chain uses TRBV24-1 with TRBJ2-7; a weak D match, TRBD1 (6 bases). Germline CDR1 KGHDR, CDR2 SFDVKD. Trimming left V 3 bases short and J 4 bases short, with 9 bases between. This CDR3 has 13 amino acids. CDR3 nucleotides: TGTGCCACCAGTGATCCGGACAGTTACGAGCAGTACTTC. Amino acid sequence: CATSDPDSYEQYF.

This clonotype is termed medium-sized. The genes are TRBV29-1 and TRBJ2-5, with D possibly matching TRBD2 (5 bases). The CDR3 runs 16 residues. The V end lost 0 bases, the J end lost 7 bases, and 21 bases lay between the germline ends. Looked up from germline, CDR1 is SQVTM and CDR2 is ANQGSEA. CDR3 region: CSVEDPLAGGLVTQYF. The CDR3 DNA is TGCAGCGTTGAAGATCCCCTTGCGGGTGGCCTGGTGACCCAGTACTTC. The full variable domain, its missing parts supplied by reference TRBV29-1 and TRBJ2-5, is SAVISQKPSRDICQRGTSLTIQCQVDSQVTMMFWYRQQPGQSLTLIATANQGSEATYESGFVIDKFPISRPNLTFSTLTVSNMSPEDSSIYLCSVEDPLAGGLVTQYFGPGTRLLVL.

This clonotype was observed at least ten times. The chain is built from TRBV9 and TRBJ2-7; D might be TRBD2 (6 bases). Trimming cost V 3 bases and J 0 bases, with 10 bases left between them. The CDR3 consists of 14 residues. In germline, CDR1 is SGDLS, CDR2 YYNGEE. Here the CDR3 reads CASSARDSSYEQYF. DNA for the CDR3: TGTGCCAGCAGCGCCCGGGACTCCTCCTACGAGCAGTACTTC.

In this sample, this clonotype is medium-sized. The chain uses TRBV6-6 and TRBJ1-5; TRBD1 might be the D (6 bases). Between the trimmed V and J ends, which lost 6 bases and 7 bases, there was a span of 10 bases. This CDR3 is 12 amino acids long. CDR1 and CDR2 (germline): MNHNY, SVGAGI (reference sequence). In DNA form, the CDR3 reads TGTGCCAGCAGCTACAGGGACCAGCCCCAGCATTTT. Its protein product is CASSYRDQPQHF.

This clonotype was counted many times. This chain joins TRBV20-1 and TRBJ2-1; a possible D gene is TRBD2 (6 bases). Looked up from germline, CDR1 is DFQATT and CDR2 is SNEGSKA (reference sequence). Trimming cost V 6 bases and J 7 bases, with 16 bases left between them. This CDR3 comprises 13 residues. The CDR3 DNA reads TGCAGTGCCCCTGCCCCGGAGGGGAATGAGCAGTTCTTC. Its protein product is CSAPAPEGNEQFF.